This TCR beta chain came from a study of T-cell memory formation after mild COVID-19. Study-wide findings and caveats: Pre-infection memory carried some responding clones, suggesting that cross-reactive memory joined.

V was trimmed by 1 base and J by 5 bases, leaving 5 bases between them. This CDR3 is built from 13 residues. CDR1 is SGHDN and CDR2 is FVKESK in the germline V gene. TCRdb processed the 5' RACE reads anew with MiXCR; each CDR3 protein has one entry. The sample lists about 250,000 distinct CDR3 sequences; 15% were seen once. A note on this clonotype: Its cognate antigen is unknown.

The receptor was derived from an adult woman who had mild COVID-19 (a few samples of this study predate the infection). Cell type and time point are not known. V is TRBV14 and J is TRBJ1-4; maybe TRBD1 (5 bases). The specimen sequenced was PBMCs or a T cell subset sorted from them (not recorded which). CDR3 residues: CASSQGTNEKLFF. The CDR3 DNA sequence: TGTGCCAGCAGCCAAGGGACAAATGAAAAACTGTTTTTT. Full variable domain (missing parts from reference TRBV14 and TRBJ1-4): EAGVTQFPSHSVIEKGQTVTLRCDPISGHDNLYWYRRVMGKEIKFLLHFVKESKQDESGMPNNRFLAERTGGTYSTLKVQPAELEDSGVYFCASSQGTNEKLFFGSGTQLSVL.